These 8 T cell receptor beta chains were all obtained from the same sample, sequenced in a study of blood T cell repertoires in COVID-19. TCRdb keeps only in-frame clones here, not all; method: immunoSEQ multiplex PCR. The sample yields 250,000 to 300,000 clones, more than 65% seen once. Sequences were obtained from PBMCs or T cells enriched from blood (not recorded which). These receptors were collected from a man aged 50-59 years who had recovered from COVID-19.

The sample holds one count of this clone. The chain recombines TRBV30 with TRBJ1-3; D possibly corresponds to TRBD1 (6 bases). This CDR3 is built from 16 residues. The germline V and J ends were trimmed by 0 bases and 0 bases, with 12 bases remaining between them. Germline V CDR1 and CDR2: GTSNPN, SVGIG (reference sequence). This CDR3 reads CAWSVSRGLSGNTIYF. In nucleotides, the CDR3 is TGTGCCTGGAGTGTCTCCAGGGGTCTCTCTGGAAACACCATATATTTT.

The chain joins TRBV4-3 to TRBJ1-1; 8 positions match TRBD1. V was pared by 0 bases and J by 4 bases, with 7 bases of the junction left unmatched. Looked up from germline, CDR1 is LGHNA and CDR2 is YSLEER. This CDR3 region has 16 residues. The CDR3, as DNA: TGCGCCAGCAGCCAAGAGGGGGACAGGAGGGGCACTGAAGCTTTCTTT. The encoded protein is CASSQEGDRRGTEAFF.

The chain couples TRBV18 to TRBJ1-1; 7 bases match TRBD1. V gave up 3 bases and J gave up 7 bases; unmatched junction bases: 8. From germline, CDR1 is KGHSH and CDR2 LQKENI. This CDR3 spans 14 amino acids. CDR3 sequence reads: CASSPWGRGNEAFF. In nucleotides, the CDR3 is TGTGCCAGCTCACCCTGGGGCAGGGGGAATGAAGCTTTCTTT.

The chain is built from TRBV19 and TRBJ2-6; TRBD2 agrees at 7 bases. This CDR3 spans 15 amino acids. Germline V CDR1 and CDR2: LNHDA, SQIVND (reference sequence). J gave up 4 bases and V 4 bases, and 4 bases lay outside the gene matches. For the CDR3, the DNA is TGTGCCAGTAGTAAGGGAGGGTTAGGGGCCAACGTCCTGACTTTC. It translates to CASSKGGLGANVLTF.

V is TRBV20-1 and J is TRBJ2-1; 9 positions agree with TRBD2. V was clipped by 4 bases and J by 14 bases; unmatched bases: 6. Germline values: CDR1 DFQATT, CDR2 SNEGSKA (reference sequence). This CDR3 is 11 amino acids long. CDR3 sequence: CSAMSGRIKFF. The CDR3 bases are TGCAGTGCTATGAGCGGGAGGATAAAGTTCTTC.

The chain recombines TRBV15 with TRBJ2-7; TRBD2 might be the D (5 bases). V lost 3 bases to trimming and J lost 5 bases, with 17 bases between them. The CDR3 covers 15 residues. Germline CDR1 is LNHNV and CDR2 is YYDKDF (reference sequence). The CDR3 coding sequence is TGTGCCACCAGCAGGACGACGGAGGCGAGGAACGAGCAGTACTTC. Protein product: CATSRTTEARNEQYF.

This rearrangement joins TRBV11-3 to TRBJ2-7, with TRBD1 as a possible D gene (6 bases). The CDR3 has 14 amino acids. The germline gives CDR1 SGHNT, CDR2 YENEEA. V dropped 2 bases and J dropped 2 bases, with 10 bases sitting between them. The CDR3 loop reads CASSLSGEPYEQYF. In DNA, the CDR3 is TGTGCCAGCAGCTTATCAGGGGAACCCTACGAGCAGTACTTC.

This chain uses TRBV10-3 with TRBJ1-3; 7 bases align to TRBD1. Germline CDR1 reads ENHRY; CDR2 reads SYGVKD. The CDR3 has 18 amino acids. Losses at the gene ends were 4 bases for V and 0 bases for J; bases not matched to a gene: 12. The CDR3, as DNA: TGTGCCATCAGTGCCCAGTTATCCTCAGGGGGCTCTGGAAACACCATATATTTT. Encoded protein: CAISAQLSSGGSGNTIYF.